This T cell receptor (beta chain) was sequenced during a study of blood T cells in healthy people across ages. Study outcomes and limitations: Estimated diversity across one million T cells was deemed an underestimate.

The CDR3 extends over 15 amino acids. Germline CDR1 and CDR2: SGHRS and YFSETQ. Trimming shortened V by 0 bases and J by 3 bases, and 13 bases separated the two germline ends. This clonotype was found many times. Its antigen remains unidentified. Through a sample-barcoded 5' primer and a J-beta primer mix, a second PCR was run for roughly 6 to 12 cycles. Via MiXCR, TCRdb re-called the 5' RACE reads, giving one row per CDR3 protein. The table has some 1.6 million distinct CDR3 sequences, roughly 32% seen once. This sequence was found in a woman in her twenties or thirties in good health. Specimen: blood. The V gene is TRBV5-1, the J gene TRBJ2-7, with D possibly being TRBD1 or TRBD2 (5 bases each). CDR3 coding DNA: TGCGCCAGCAGCTTGGATCCGGGGCAAAACTACGAGCAGTACTTC. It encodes CASSLDPGQNYEQYF.